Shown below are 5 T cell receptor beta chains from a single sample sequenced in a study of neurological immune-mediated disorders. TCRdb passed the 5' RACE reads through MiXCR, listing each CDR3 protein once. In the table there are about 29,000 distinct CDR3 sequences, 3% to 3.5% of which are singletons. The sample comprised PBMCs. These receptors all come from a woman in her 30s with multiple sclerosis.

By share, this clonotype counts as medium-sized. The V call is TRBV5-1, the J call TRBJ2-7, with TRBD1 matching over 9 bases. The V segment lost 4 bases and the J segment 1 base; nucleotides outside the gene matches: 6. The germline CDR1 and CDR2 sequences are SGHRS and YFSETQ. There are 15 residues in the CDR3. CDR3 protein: CASSRDREPSYEQYF. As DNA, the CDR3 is TGCGCCAGCAGCCGGGACAGGGAGCCTTCCTACGAGCAGTACTTC.

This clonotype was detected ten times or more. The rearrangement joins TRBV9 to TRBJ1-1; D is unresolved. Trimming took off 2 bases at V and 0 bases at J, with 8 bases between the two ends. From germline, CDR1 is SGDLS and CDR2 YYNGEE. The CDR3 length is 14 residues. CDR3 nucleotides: TGTGCCAGCAGCGTGCAGAGTATGAACACTGAAGCTTTCTTT. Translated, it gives CASSVQSMNTEAFF.

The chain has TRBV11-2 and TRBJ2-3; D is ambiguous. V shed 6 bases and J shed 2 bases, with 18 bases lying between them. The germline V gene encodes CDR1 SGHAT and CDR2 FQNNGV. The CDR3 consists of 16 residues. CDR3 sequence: CASRQKLGIVTDTQYF. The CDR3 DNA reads TGTGCCAGCAGGCAAAAGCTGGGGATCGTCACAGATACGCAGTATTTT.

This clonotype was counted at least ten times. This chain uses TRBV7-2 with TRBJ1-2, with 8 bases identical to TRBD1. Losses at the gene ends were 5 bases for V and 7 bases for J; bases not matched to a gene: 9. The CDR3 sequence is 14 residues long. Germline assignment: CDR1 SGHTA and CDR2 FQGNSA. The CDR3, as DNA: TGTGCCAGCAGCCAAGGACAGGGCTGGGGTGGCTACACCTTC. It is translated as CASSQGQGWGGYTF.

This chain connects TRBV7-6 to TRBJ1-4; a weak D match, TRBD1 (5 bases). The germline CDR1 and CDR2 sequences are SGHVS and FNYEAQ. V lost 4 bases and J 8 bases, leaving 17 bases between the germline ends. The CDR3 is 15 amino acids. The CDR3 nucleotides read TGTGCCAGCAGCTCCCCGCGCGGGACGGTGGAAAAACTGTTTTTT. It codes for CASSSPRGTVEKLFF.